This TCR beta chain was captured in a study of control samples from healthy donors and cancer patients. The CDR3 is 17 amino acids. TCRdb's table, derived via immunoSEQ multiplex PCR, lists solely in-frame clones and lacks some. Among 95,000 to 120,000 clones listed, about 80% were seen once. The material sequenced was blood. The source of this sequence is a man aged 18 to 30 in good health. The V call is TRBV21-1, the J call TRBJ1-4. TRBV21-1 is a recognized pseudogene. This CDR3 is CASSKTGEGGTNEKLFF. CDR3 DNA sequence: TGTGCCAGCAGCAAAACCGGGGAGGGGGGAACTAATGAAAAACTGTTTTTT.